The 22 T cell receptor beta chains in this list originate from one sample, sequenced in a study of blood T cell repertoires in COVID-19. TCRdb's table, derived via immunoSEQ multiplex PCR, lists solely in-frame clones and lacks some. This table has 91,000 or so clones, approximately 78% appearing once. Specimen: peripheral blood. The receptor source for this set is a man aged 50 to 59 with active or convalescent COVID-19.

The CDR3 reads CASSLGDRGGYTF. The CDR3 region has the DNA TGTGCCAGCAGTTTGGGGGACAGGGGCGGCTACACCTTC. V is TRBV28 and J is TRBJ1-2; 10 nucleotides agree with TRBD1. With 3 bases clipped from V and 8 bases from J, the junction kept 3 bases outside the gene matches. Germline values: CDR1 MDHEN, CDR2 SYDVKM. The CDR3 sequence is 13 residues long.

V usage is TRBV9 and J usage is TRBJ1-3, with D possibly matching TRBD1 (5 bases). This CDR3 contains 14 residues. The V gene's germline CDR1 is SGDLS and CDR2 YYNGEE. V was trimmed by 4 bases and J by 7 bases, leaving 15 bases between them. Here the CDR3 DNA reads TGTGCCAGCAGCTTTCGGGACCGGGAGAACACCATATATTTT. Translating gives CASSFRDRENTIYF.

The chain uses TRBV2 and TRBJ1-5; TRBD1 might be the D (5 bases). The CDR3 extends over 17 amino acids. V gave up 4 bases and J gave up 0 bases, with 16 bases separating them. Looked up from germline, CDR1 is SNHLY and CDR2 is FYNNEI. CDR3 bases: TGTGCCAGCAGTGCTAGGGGCCTACTCTTTAGCAATCAGCCCCAGCATTTT. As protein: CASSARGLLFSNQPQHF. The full variable domain, completed using reference TRBV2 and TRBJ1-5, is EPEVTQTPSHQVTQMGQEVILRCVPISNHLYFYWYRQILGQKVEFLVSFYNNEISEKSEIFDDQFSVERPDGSNFTLKIRSTKLEDSAMYFCASSARGLLFSNQPQHFGDGTRLSIL.

The chain couples TRBV9 to TRBJ2-5; D is undetermined. Germline CDR1 reads SGDLS; CDR2 reads YYNGEE. Deletions cut 3 bases from V and 5 bases from J, with 8 bases between. This CDR3 spans 12 amino acids. The DNA of the CDR3 is TGTGCCAGCAGCGCCCTCGGTGAGACCCAGTACTTC. Protein: CASSALGETQYF.

The chain recombines TRBV2 with TRBJ1-2, with D hard to call. Germline loops: CDR1 SNHLY, CDR2 FYNNEI. The CDR3 extends over 14 amino acids. V lost 0 bases, J lost 7 bases, and 12 bases lay in between. CDR3 amino acids: CASSEAGGLSGYTF. Written as DNA, the CDR3 is TGTGCCAGCAGTGAAGCCGGAGGGCTGAGTGGCTACACCTTC.

This clone has a single count. Here the CDR3 reads CASMLAGGTNEQFF. The CDR3 DNA sequence: TGTGCCAGCATGCTAGCGGGGGGAACCAATGAGCAGTTCTTC. This rearrangement joins TRBV6-6 to TRBJ2-1; 11 bases map to TRBD2. Germline-derived CDR1 and CDR2 are MNHNY and SVGAGI (reference sequence). After removal of 7 bases from V and 6 bases from J, the junction contained 5 bases not matched to a gene. This CDR3 has 14 residues.

There are a few counts of this clone. This sequence joins TRBV9 and TRBJ2-5; D possibly corresponds to TRBD1 (6 bases). The V gene's germline CDR1 is SGDLS and CDR2 YYNGEE. V was pared by 0 bases and J by 2 bases, with 17 bases between. This CDR3 has 17 residues. CDR3 in DNA: TGTGCCAGCAGCGTAGGGGGGCGGGCGGCCCTTCAAGAGACCCAGTACTTC. Translated: CASSVGGRAALQETQYF.

The J gene is TRBJ2-5, the V gene TRBV5-1; TRBD1 is a possible D gene (6 bases). Germline lookup yields CDR1 SGHRS and CDR2 YFSETQ. V gave up 4 bases and J gave up 4 bases, with 11 bases separating them. The CDR3 runs 13 residues. The CDR3 spells CASSPRRGETQYF. CDR3 DNA: TGCGCCAGCAGCCCCCGCAGGGGAGAGACCCAGTACTTC.

This chain links TRBV7-9 with TRBJ2-2, with TRBD1 identical over 8 bases. Trimming at V came to 5 bases and at J to 2 bases, leaving 7 bases not matched to a gene. This CDR3 is built from 16 residues. Germline loops: CDR1 SEHNR, CDR2 FQNEAQ (reference sequence). CDR3 sequence reads: CASSARQGFNTGELFF. The CDR3 DNA follows: TGTGCCAGCAGCGCCCGACAGGGGTTCAACACCGGGGAGCTGTTTTTT.

V gene TRBV30 combines with J gene TRBJ1-1, with D unresolved. CDR3 size: 13 residues. Germline lookup yields CDR1 GTSNPN and CDR2 SVGIG (reference sequence). V lost 5 bases and J lost 0, with 10 bases in between. CDR3 coding DNA: TGTGCCTGGGAGTTAGTTATGAACACTGAAGCTTTCTTT. Translating it yields CAWELVMNTEAFF.

The chain is built from TRBV6-5 and TRBJ2-3; D uncertain. Trimming took 6 bases from V and 4 from J, leaving 14 bases between them. The CDR3 contains 14 residues. Germline-derived CDR1 and CDR2 are MNHEY and SVGAGI. CDR3 protein: CASSYSLLPDTQYF. DNA for the CDR3: TGTGCCAGCAGCTACAGCCTATTGCCAGATACGCAGTATTTT.

The V call is TRBV19, the J call TRBJ1-3; TRBD1 matches 8 bases. This CDR3 has 16 amino acids. The ends lost 7 bases at V and 2 bases at J; junction bases unmatched: 10. The germline V gene encodes CDR1 LNHDA and CDR2 SQIVND (reference sequence). CDR3 coding DNA: TGTGCCAGTAACCAATTCCAGGGGGCGGCTGGAAACACCATATATTTT. Amino acid sequence: CASNQFQGAAGNTIYF.

This clone has a handful of counts. CDR3 sequence (DNA): TGTGCCAGCAGTATGAGACTAGCGGCTCTCAGAGAGCAGTTCTTC. It encodes CASSMRLAALREQFF. This chain links TRBV27 with TRBJ2-1; the match to TRBD2 covers 9 bases. Per the germline V gene, CDR1 is MNHEY and CDR2 is SMNVEV (reference sequence). The CDR3 is made up of 15 amino acids. V was pared by 5 bases and J by 10 bases, with 12 bases of the junction left unmatched.

The CDR3 DNA reads TGTGCCAGCAGTGAAGCAATGCCAGGGGACGGGGAGCTGTTTTTT. This sequence encodes CASSEAMPGDGELFF. The chain uses TRBV6-1 and TRBJ2-2; D perhaps matches TRBD1 (6 bases). Trimming pared 0 bases from V and 7 bases from J, leaving 12 bases between. Germline V gene data show CDR1 as MNHNS and CDR2 as SASEGT. There are 15 residues in the CDR3.

CDR3 in DNA: TGTGCCAGTAGTAACGGACAGGGCGGAGAGACCCAGTACTTC. Its protein product is CASSNGQGGETQYF. The chain has TRBV19 and TRBJ2-5, with 8 nucleotides matching TRBD1. The CDR3 runs to 14 residues. CDR1 is LNHDA and CDR2 is SQIVND in the germline V gene (reference sequence). The junction had 5 bases not matched to a gene; V was cut back by 4 bases and J by 4 bases.

This clone showed up just a few times. The chain links TRBV2 to TRBJ2-2, with D possibly TRBD1 on 6 matching bases. V was shortened by 7 bases and J by 1 base, with 10 bases between the two germline ends. The CDR3 has 14 residues. Germline V gene lookup returns CDR1 SNHLY and CDR2 FYNNEI. This CDR3 reads CASMETGNTGELFF. The CDR3 coding sequence is TGTGCCAGCATGGAGACAGGGAACACCGGGGAGCTGTTTTTT.

J is TRBJ1-5 and V is TRBV27; 7 nucleotides align to TRBD1. This CDR3 spans 16 amino acids. The germline V gene has CDR1 MNHEY and CDR2 SMNVEV (reference sequence). V lost 8 bases to trimming and J lost 4 bases; unmatched junction nucleotides: 14. The CDR3: CASASGGGVGNQPQHF. CDR3 coding DNA: TGTGCCAGCGCCAGTGGAGGGGGCGTAGGTAATCAGCCCCAGCATTTT.

The chain recombines TRBV4-1 with TRBJ1-6; D is undetermined. Germline CDR1 MGHRA, CDR2 YSYEKL. This CDR3 has 19 amino acids. Trimming took 0 bases from V and 1 from J, leaving 16 bases between them. CDR3 sequence: CASSQDIEAGASYNSPLHF. The CDR3 nucleotides read TGCGCCAGCAGCCAAGATATAGAAGCAGGCGCATCCTATAATTCACCCCTCCACTTT.

The chain joins TRBV7-2 to TRBJ1-6; tentative D call: TRBD1 (6 bases). The CDR3 spans 16 residues. Germline CDR1 and CDR2: SGHTA and FQGNSA. V was clipped by 5 bases and J by 10 bases, with 21 bases between them. The CDR3 DNA reads as TGTGCCAGCAGCCCCAATCAGGGGATGATCGGATCACCCCTCCACTTT. It codes for CASSPNQGMIGSPLHF.

This clone was found a few times. This sequence joins TRBV7-9 and TRBJ2-1; TRBD2 is a possible D gene (5 bases). The CDR3 totals 14 residues. V shed 3 bases and J shed 7 bases, with 13 bases lying between them. CDR1 and CDR2 from the germline V gene are SEHNR and FQNEAQ (reference sequence). The CDR3 DNA sequence: TGTGCCAGCAGCTTTGGGCTAGCTATGAATGAGCAGTTCTTC. Its protein is CASSFGLAMNEQFF. The full variable domain, its missing parts supplied by reference TRBV7-9 and TRBJ2-1, is DTGVSQNPRHKITKRGQNVTFRCDPISEHNRLYWYRQTLGQGPEFLTYFQNEAQLEKSRLLSDRFSAERPKGSFSTLEIQRTEQGDSAMYLCASSFGLAMNEQFFGPGTRLTVL.

The genes are TRBV6-5 and TRBJ1-5; D is unresolved. The CDR3 covers 13 residues. Trimming cost V 5 bases and J 2 bases, with 7 bases left between them. The germline V gene has CDR1 MNHEY and CDR2 SVGAGI. This CDR3 reads CASSRLGNQPQHF. Written as DNA, the CDR3 is TGTGCCAGCAGTCGCCTAGGCAATCAGCCCCAGCATTTT.

This rearrangement joins TRBV5-1 to TRBJ2-7; 8 positions agree with TRBD1. The J segment lost 4 bases and the V segment lost 4 bases, leaving 7 bases of the junction unmatched. The CDR3 contains 14 residues. Germline V gene lookup returns CDR1 SGHRS and CDR2 YFSETQ. CDR3 DNA sequence: TGCGCCAGCAGCATCGGACAGGGCGGGTACGAGCAGTACTTC. This translates into CASSIGQGGYEQYF.